This T cell receptor beta chain was sequenced during a study of cytomegalovirus exposure and HLA in healthy donors. Amplification used 60 Vbeta primers and 13 Jbeta primers. TCRdb's copy holds only in-frame clones and misses some; the assay was immunoSEQ multiplex PCR. Of about 93,000 clones listed, 82% were seen once; the top ten hold over 3%. V was shortened by 6 bases and J by 4 bases, with 12 bases between the two germline ends. The CDR3 covers 13 residues. The V gene's germline CDR1 is SGHTA and CDR2 FQGNSA. This clone was observed once. The sample comprised PBMCs. The chain couples TRBV7-2 to TRBJ2-5; D ambiguous. This clonotype was sampled from a man aged 45-65 years in good health and CMV-seronegative. CDR3 region: CASSSERRETQYF. The CDR3 region has the DNA TGTGCCAGCAGTTCGGAGAGGAGAGAGACCCAGTACTTC.